This T cell receptor (beta chain) derives from a study of cytomegalovirus exposure and HLA in healthy donors. Regarding the study as a whole: A previous analysis found most TCR beta V segments productive roughly 87% or roughly 30% of the time. Roughly even sequencing depth across donors was the assumption behind the presence/absence analyses. For most subjects, TCR beta sequences were reported to predict HLA-A and HLA-B alleles with accuracy. The study flagged fewer than 200 TCR beta chains as cytomegalovirus-associated.

This clone has only a few counts. Its target is unknown. Germline V gene data show CDR1 as SNHLY and CDR2 as FYNNEI. The CDR3 extends over 15 amino acids. V lost 4 bases to trimming and J lost 4 bases; unmatched junction nucleotides: 6. Primers included in the PCR were 60 Vbeta and 13 Jbeta primers. TCRdb's copy holds only in-frame clones and misses some; the assay was immunoSEQ multiplex PCR. The sample holds about 160,000 clones; 79% are singletons and the top ten take under 2.5%. The clonotype originates from a man in his forties or fifties in good health and CMV-seronegative. The chain has TRBV2 and TRBJ2-3; 9 bases match TRBD2. The sequencing input was PBMCs. CDR3 in DNA: TGTGCCAGCAGTGGGTTAGCGGGAGTCCCAGATACGCAGTATTTT. Protein product: CASSGLAGVPDTQYF.